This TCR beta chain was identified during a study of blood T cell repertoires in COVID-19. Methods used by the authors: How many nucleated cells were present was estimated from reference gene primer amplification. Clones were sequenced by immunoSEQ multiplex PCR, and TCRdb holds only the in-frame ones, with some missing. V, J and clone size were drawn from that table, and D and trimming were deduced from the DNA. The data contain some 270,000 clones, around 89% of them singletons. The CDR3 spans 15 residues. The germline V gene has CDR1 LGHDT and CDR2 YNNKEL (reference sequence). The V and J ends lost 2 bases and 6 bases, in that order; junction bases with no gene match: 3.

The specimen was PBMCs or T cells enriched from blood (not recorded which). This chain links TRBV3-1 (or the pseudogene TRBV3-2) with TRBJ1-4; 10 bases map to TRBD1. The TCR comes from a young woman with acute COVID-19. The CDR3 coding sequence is TGTGCCAGCAGCCAACCGGGACAGGGGTATGAAAAACTGTTTTTT. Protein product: CASSQPGQGYEKLFF.